One TCR beta chain is described in this entry. Measured with immunoSEQ multiplex PCR; TCRdb has only the in-frame clones, and not every one. Among roughly 70,000 clones listed, roughly 90% were seen once. Germline V lookup: CDR1 MNHEY, CDR2 SMNVEV (reference sequence). Trimming stripped 4 bases from V and 4 bases from J, with 10 bases between. CDR3 length: 13 residues. This sample stems from a study of blood T cell repertoires in COVID-19. The sample was peripheral blood. The source is a man aged 50 or older with acute or convalescent COVID-19. This sequence joins TRBV27 and TRBJ1-1; maybe TRBD1 (5 bases). The CDR3 DNA sequence: TGTGCCAGCAGTTCTGGGGCCGCCACTGAAGCTTTCTTT. Translating it yields CASSSGAATEAFF.